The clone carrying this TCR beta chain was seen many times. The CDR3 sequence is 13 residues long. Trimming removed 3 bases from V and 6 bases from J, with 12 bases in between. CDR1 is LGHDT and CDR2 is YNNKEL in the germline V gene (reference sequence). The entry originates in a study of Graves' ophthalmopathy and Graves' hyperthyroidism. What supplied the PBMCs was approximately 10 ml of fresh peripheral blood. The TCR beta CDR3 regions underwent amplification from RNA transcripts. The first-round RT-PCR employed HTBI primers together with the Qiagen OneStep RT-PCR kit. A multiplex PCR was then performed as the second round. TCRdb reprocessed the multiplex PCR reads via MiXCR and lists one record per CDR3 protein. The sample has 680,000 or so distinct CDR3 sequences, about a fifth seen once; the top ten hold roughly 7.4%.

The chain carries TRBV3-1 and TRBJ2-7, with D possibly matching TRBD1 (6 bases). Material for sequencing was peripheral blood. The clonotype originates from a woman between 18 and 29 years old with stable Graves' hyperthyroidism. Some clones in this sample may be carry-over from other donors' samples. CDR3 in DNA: TGTGCCAGCAGCCACACAGGGAATGGCGAGCAGTACTTC. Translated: CASSHTGNGEQYF.